Below, 4 T cell receptor beta chains from the same sample are listed, as sequenced in a study of blood T cell repertoires in COVID-19. Method: immunoSEQ multiplex PCR; TCRdb's copy keeps in-frame clones and lacks some. Seen here are roughly 170,000 clones, 84% observed once, and the top ten hold roughly 7.1%. The sample comprised peripheral blood. These TCRs come from a human donor in a cohort sampled during active COVID-19.

In nucleotides, the CDR3 is TGTGCCAGCAGCTTACGCGGGGGGCGAGACTATGGCTACACCTTC. Protein product: CASSLRGGRDYGYTF. The chain uses TRBV7-2 and TRBJ1-2; tentative D call: TRBD1 (6 bases). This CDR3 is 15 amino acids long. The ends were cut back, 2 bases at V and 3 bases at J, with 13 bases in the middle. The germline V gene has CDR1 SGHTA and CDR2 FQGNSA. Drawing the rest from reference TRBV7-2 and TRBJ1-2, the complete variable domain is GAGVSQSPSNKVTEKGKDVELRCDPISGHTALYWYRQSLGQGLEFLIYFQGNSAPDKSGLPSDRFSAERTGGSVSTLTIQRTQQEDSAVYLCASSLRGGRDYGYTFGSGTRLTVV.

This clone was recorded once. This chain uses TRBV5-4 with TRBJ2-7; the match to TRBD1 covers 7 bases. J gave up 1 base and V 3 bases, and 4 bases lay outside the gene matches. CDR3 length equals 14 residues. Per the germline V gene, CDR1 is SGHNT and CDR2 is YYREEE (reference sequence). As DNA, the CDR3 is TGTGCCAGCAGCTCCCCGGGACAGTCCTACGAGCAGTACTTC. Amino acid sequence: CASSSPGQSYEQYF.

This clone appeared a few times. This sequence joins TRBV7-9 and TRBJ2-7; 7 bases match TRBD1. Germline V lookup: CDR1 SEHNR, CDR2 FQNEAQ (reference sequence). The CDR3 has 12 amino acids. V shed 5 bases and J 6 bases; nucleotides not matched to a gene: 4. The CDR3 here is CASSPHRGEQYF. Written as DNA, the CDR3 is TGTGCCAGCAGCCCCCACAGGGGCGAGCAGTACTTC.

This clone was seen a handful of times. V and J are TRBV6-5 and TRBJ2-1; 7 nucleotides align to TRBD2. There are 14 residues in the CDR3. V dropped 9 bases and J dropped 1; count of bases not matched to a gene: 6. Germline values: CDR1 MNHEY, CDR2 SVGAGI. The DNA of the CDR3 is TGTGCCAGTCAGGCTAGCGGTTCCTACAATGAGCAGTTCTTC. This encodes CASQASGSYNEQFF.